This TCR beta chain originates from a study of T cell responses to AZD1222 COVID-19 vaccine. Study-wide findings and caveats: Nearly half of unique spike-specific TCRs reportedly avoided B.1.351 and B.1.1.7 mutated regions. White British ancestry dominated among donors, who included more females, and clonal diversity was possibly underestimated. Compared with day 0, the breadth and depth of the Spike-specific TCR repertoire rose significantly after two doses of AZD1222.

CDR3 length equals 14 residues. Trimming removed 0 bases at V and 7 bases at J, with 10 bases between. The germline CDR1 and CDR2 sequences are ENHRY and SYGVKD. Turning to this clone: What it binds is unknown.

The assay was immunoSEQ multiplex PCR, and TCRdb's table has in-frame clones only and misses some. The table records 90,000 to 120,000 clones, more than 70% of them present only once. The chain joins TRBV10-3 to TRBJ2-1; weak D call: TRBD2 (6 bases). This sample comprised peripheral blood, obtained on day 0 of AZD1222 vaccination. This TCR was recovered from an adult in good health. This CDR3 is CAISESTSRNEQFF. Here the CDR3 DNA reads TGTGCCATCAGTGAGTCTACTAGCCGGAATGAGCAGTTCTTC.